A selection of T cell receptor beta chains follows, all from one sample in a study of T cell responses to AZD1222 COVID-19 vaccine. The table came from immunoSEQ multiplex PCR; TCRdb's copy has only in-frame clones and leaves some out. Among roughly 170,000 clones listed, roughly nine tenths were seen once. The source material was peripheral blood, sampled on day 0 of AZD1222 vaccination. These receptor sequences come from an adult in good health. Each CDR3 is given with its conserved first and last residue.

J	V	CDR3
TRBJ1-2	TRBV29-1	CSVVQGEGYGYTF
TRBJ1-2	TRBV5-8	CASSLEGAPPIYGYTF
TRBJ1-1	TRBV19	CASSRNGSPKGAFF
TRBJ2-1	TRBV5-4	CASSSRRGRAQFF
TRBJ2-7	TRBV3-1/TRBV3-2	CASSHSPHQEQYF
TRBJ2-7	TRBV4-3	CASSQGLGGTSYEQYF
TRBJ2-7	TRBV2	CASSTKGEQYF
TRBJ2-7	TRBV15	CATSRDWPVQGDEQYF
TRBJ1-1	TRBV13	CASSPSGVNTEAFF
TRBJ1-1	TRBV6-5	CASTQVTSTEAFF
TRBJ1-6	TRBV10-3	CAIKGGSGDRGAYNSPLHF
TRBJ1-2	TRBV27	CASSLGTAYGYTF
TRBJ1-5	TRBV12-3/TRBV12-4	CASSLGTNQPQHF
TRBJ1-1	TRBV7-8	CASSQVVSEAFF
TRBJ2-7	TRBV27	CASSLGPTYEQYF
TRBJ2-7	TRBV7-9	CASSSRLGRAYEQYF
TRBJ2-3	TRBV6-4	CASSPVLAGGTDTQYF
TRBJ1-1	TRBV6-4	CASSDSVGDGAFF
TRBJ2-3	TRBV2	CASSGGGTSTDTQYF
TRBJ1-2	TRBV19	CASSPRQGKGHF
TRBJ1-5	TRBV9	CASSVGVLGNQPQHF
TRBJ2-5	TRBV3-1/TRBV3-2	CASSPQEETQYF
TRBJ2-2	TRBV14	CASSQRAGGQLAGELFF
TRBJ2-2	TRBV7-2	CASSLDSPPGELFF
TRBJ1-1	TRBV3-1/TRBV3-2	CASSQPGYTEAFF
TRBJ2-3	TRBV2	CASSDALSTDTQYF
TRBJ1-2	TRBV7-9	CASSSASGREYGYTF
TRBJ1-5	TRBV6-2/TRBV6-3	CASSPQGFQPQHF
TRBJ1-2	TRBV5-5	CASSFGTDGYTF
TRBJ2-7	TRBV27	CASSLSRDSPYEQYF
TRBJ2-3	TRBV7-2	CASSFTAGGWADTQYF
TRBJ1-1	TRBV18	CASSRSQTGNTEAFF
TRBJ2-5	TRBV11-2	CASSLGAENQETQYF
TRBJ2-7	TRBV7-9	CASSSNLAGGPRYEQYF
TRBJ2-7	TRBV20-1	CSASSLAGGALYEQYF
TRBJ2-6	TRBV12-3/TRBV12-4	CASDSSGANVLTF
TRBJ2-5	TRBV11-2	CASSLSREETQYF
TRBJ1-1	TRBV5-6	CASRRQGSNTEAFF
TRBJ1-5	TRBV6-5	CASSQVRNQPQHF
TRBJ2-3	TRBV9	CASSVEATGVTDTQYF
TRBJ1-5	TRBV4-3	CASSQGPNQPQHF
TRBJ1-2	TRBV6-5	CASSYSPMRGNYGYTF
TRBJ2-2	TRBV19	CASSVGLAAGELFF
TRBJ2-5	TRBV21-1	CASSIDGRGRRTIPIQETQYF
TRBJ2-5	TRBV6-6	CASSYPGQGTETQYF
TRBJ1-5	TRBV7-6	CASSLAPPGRGSNQPQHF
TRBJ2-5	TRBV5-6	CASRPLAGAKTQYF
TRBJ1-3	TRBV6-6	CASSQGQVPTSGNTIYF
TRBJ1-5	TRBV7-2	CASSLVSGGSFQPQHF
TRBJ1-1	TRBV3-1/TRBV3-2	CASIGGSNTEAFF